What follows are 3 T cell receptor beta chains derived from one specimen sequenced in a study of CD8 T cells in ankylosing spondylitis. Their specific antigens are unknown. The study's findings and limits: A TCR beta motif of several highly homologous variants seemed to mark ankylosing spondylitis blood.

MiXCR was run by TCRdb on the 5' RACE reads, yielding one entry per CDR3 protein. The sample lists 450,000 to 550,000 distinct CDR3 sequences; about 5% were seen once. Sequenced: blood, either unsorted or a sorted T cell fraction (not recorded which). These receptor sequences come from a male donor with ankylosing spondylitis.

This clonotype was seen at least ten times. This chain connects TRBV24-1 to TRBJ2-1; D is uncertain. The V end was cut by 6 bases, the J end by 10 bases, with 9 bases between. CDR3 length: 11 amino acids. Germline V CDR1 and CDR2: KGHDR, SFDVKD. This CDR3 reads CATSLNLEQFF. CDR3 bases: TGTGCCACCAGTTTGAACCTGGAGCAGTTCTTC.

This clonotype was seen many times. Here the CDR3 reads CASSPDSGTGTTTSYNSPLHF. CDR3 nucleotide sequence: TGTGCCAGCAGTCCAGACTCCGGGACAGGGACAACCACAAGCTATAATTCACCCCTCCACTTT. This chain connects TRBV6-2 or TRBV6-3 to TRBJ1-6; TRBD1 agrees at 9 bases. The ends lost 5 bases at V and 3 bases at J; junction bases unmatched: 20. Germline loops: CDR1 MNHEY, CDR2 SVGEGT. This CDR3 contains 21 residues.

This clonotype has a handful of counts. The chain links TRBV15 to TRBJ1-5; 9 nucleotides agree with TRBD1. This CDR3 has 16 residues. Germline values: CDR1 LNHNV, CDR2 YYDKDF (reference sequence). Trimming at V came to 2 bases and at J to 6 bases, leaving 8 bases not matched to a gene. The CDR3 spells CATSRSMTGGGQPQHF. Here the CDR3 DNA reads TGTGCCACCAGCAGATCGATGACAGGGGGTGGTCAGCCCCAGCATTTT.